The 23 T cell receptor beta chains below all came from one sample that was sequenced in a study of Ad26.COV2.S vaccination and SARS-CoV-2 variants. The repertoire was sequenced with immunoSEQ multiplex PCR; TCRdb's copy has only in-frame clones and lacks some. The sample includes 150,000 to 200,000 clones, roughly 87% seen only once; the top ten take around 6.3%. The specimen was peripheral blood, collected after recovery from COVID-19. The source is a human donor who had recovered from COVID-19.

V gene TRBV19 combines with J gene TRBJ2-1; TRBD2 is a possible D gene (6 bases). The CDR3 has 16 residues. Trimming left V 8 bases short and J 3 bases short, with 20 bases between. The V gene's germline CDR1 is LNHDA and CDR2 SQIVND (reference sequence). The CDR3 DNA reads TGTGCCAGTTTGCCCTCCGGGGGACCACTCTACAATGAGCAGTTCTTC. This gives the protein CASLPSGGPLYNEQFF.

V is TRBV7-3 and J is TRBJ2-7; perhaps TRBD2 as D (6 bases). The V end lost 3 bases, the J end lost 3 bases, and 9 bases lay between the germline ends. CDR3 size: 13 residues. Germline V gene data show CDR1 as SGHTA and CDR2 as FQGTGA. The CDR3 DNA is TGTGCCAGCAGCTTCGGGAGAGGCTACGAGCAGTACTTC. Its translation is CASSFGRGYEQYF.

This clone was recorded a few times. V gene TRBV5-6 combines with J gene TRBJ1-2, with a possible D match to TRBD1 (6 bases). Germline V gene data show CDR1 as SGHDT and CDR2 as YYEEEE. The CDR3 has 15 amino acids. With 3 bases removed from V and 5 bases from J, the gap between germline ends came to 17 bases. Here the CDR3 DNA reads TGTGCCAGCAGCTGGGCGCTAGGGGGAGTTTATGGCTACACCTTC. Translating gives CASSWALGGVYGYTF.

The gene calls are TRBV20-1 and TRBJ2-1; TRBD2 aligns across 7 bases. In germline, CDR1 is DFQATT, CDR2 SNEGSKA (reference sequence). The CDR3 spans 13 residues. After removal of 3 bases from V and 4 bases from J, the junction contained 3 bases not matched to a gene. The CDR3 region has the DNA TGCAGTGCTAGTACTAGCGAGTACAATGAGCAGTTCTTC. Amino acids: CSASTSEYNEQFF.

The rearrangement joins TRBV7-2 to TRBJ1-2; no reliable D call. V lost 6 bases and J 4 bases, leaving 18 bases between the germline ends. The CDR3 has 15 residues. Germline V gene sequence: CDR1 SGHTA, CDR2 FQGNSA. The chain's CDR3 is CASSSRGSVPYGYTF. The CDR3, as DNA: TGTGCCAGCAGTAGTCGGGGATCGGTCCCCTATGGCTACACCTTC.

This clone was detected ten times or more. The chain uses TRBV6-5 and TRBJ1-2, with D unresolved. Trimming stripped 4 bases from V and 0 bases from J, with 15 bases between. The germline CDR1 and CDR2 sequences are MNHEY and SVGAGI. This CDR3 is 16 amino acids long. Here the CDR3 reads CASSSLGRRANYGYTF. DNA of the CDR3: TGTGCCAGCAGTTCCTTGGGCAGGAGAGCTAACTATGGCTACACCTTC.

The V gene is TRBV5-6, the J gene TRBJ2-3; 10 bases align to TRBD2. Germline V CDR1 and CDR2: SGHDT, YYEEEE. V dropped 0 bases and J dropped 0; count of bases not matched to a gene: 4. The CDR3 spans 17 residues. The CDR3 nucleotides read TGTGCCAGCAGCTTGGAAACAGCGGGGGGGAGCACAGATACGCAGTATTTT. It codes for CASSLETAGGSTDTQYF. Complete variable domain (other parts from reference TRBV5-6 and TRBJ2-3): DAGVTQSPTHLIKTRGQQVTLRCSPKSGHDTVSWYQQALGQGPQFIFQYYEEEERQRGNFPDRFSGHQFPNYSSELNVNALLLGDSALYLCASSLETAGGSTDTQYFGPGTRLTVL.

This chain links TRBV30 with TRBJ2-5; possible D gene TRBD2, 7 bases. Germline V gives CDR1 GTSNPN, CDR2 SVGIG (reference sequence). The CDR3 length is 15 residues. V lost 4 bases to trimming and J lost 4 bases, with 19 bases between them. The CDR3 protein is CAWKPAGAVGETQYF. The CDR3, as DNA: TGTGCCTGGAAGCCGGCGGGGGCGGTGGGAGAGACCCAGTACTTC.

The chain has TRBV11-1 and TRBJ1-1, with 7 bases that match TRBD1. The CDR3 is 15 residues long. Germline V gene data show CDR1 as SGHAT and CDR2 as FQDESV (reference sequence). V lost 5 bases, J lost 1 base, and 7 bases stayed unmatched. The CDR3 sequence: CASSPRTGKNTEAFF. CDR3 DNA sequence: TGTGCCAGCAGCCCTAGGACAGGAAAGAACACTGAAGCTTTCTTT.

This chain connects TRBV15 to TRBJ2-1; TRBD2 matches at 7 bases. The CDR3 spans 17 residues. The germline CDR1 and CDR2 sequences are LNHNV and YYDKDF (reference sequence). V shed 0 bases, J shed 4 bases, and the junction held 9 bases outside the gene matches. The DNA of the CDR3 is TGTGCCACCAGCAGAGAACGAGCGGGATTTACGTACAATGAGCAGTTCTTC. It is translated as CATSRERAGFTYNEQFF. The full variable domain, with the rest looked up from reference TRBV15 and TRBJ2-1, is DAMVIQNPRYQVTQFGKPVTLSCSQTLNHNVMYWYQQKSSQAPKLLFHYYDKDFNNEADTPDNFQSRRPNTSFCFLDIRSPGLGDTAMYLCATSRERAGFTYNEQFFGPGTRLTVL.

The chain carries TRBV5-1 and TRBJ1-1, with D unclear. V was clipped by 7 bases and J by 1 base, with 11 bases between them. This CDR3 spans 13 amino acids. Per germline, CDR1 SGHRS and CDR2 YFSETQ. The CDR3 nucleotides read TGCGCCAGCGGGCCTTTGACGAACACTGAAGCTTTCTTT. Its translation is CASGPLTNTEAFF.

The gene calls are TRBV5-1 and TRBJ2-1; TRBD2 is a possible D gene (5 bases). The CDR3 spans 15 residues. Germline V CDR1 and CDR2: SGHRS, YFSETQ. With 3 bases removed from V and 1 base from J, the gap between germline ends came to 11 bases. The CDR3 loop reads CASSSIANSYNEQFF. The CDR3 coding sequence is TGCGCCAGCAGCTCGATAGCGAATTCCTACAATGAGCAGTTCTTC. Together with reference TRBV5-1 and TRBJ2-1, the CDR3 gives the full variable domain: KAGVTQTPRYLIKTRGQQVTLSCSPISGHRSVSWYQQTPGQGLQFLFEYFSETQRNKGNFPGRFSGRQFSNSRSEMNVSTLELGDSALYLCASSSIANSYNEQFFGPGTRLTVL.

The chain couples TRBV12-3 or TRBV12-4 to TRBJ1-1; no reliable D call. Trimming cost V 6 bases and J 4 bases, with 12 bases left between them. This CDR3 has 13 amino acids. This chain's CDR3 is CASRMEAVTEAFF. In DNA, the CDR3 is TGTGCCAGCAGGATGGAGGCGGTCACTGAAGCTTTCTTT.

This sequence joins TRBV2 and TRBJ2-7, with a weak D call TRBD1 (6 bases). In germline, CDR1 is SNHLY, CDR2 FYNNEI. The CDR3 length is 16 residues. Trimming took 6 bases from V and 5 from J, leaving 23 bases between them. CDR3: CASSPLSGVGSNEQYF. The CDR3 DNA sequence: TGTGCCAGCAGCCCCCTTTCAGGGGTGGGTTCCAACGAGCAGTACTTC. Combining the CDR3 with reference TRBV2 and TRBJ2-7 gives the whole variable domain EPEVTQTPSHQVTQMGQEVILRCVPISNHLYFYWYRQILGQKVEFLVSFYNNEISEKSEIFDDQFSVERPDGSNFTLKIRSTKLEDSAMYFCASSPLSGVGSNEQYFGPGTRLTVT.

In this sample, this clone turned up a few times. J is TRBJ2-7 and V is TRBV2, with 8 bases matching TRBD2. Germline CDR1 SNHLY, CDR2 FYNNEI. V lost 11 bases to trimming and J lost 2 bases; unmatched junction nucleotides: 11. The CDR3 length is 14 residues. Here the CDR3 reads CALSGIAGTYEQYF. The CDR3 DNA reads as TGTGCCTTATCGGGAATAGCGGGGACCTACGAGCAGTACTTC. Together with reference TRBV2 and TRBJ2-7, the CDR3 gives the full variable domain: EPEVTQTPSHQVTQMGQEVILRCVPISNHLYFYWYRQILGQKVEFLVSFYNNEISEKSEIFDDQFSVERPDGSNFTLKIRSTKLEDSAMYFCALSGIAGTYEQYFGPGTRLTVT.

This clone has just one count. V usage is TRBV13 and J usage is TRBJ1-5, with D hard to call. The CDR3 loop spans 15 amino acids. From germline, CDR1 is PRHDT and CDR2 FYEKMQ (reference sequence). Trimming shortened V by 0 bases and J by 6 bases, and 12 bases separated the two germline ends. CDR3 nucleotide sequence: TGTGCCAGCAGCTTAGGACGCGGGCGCAGTCAGCCCCAGCATTTT. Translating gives CASSLGRGRSQPQHF.

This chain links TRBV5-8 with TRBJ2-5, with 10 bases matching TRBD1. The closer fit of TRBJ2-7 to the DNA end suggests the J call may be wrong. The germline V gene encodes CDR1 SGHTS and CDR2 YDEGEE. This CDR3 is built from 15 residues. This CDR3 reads CASSLERDRGYEQYF. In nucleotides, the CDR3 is TGTGCCAGCAGCTTGGAAAGGGACAGGGGTTACGAGCAGTACTTC.

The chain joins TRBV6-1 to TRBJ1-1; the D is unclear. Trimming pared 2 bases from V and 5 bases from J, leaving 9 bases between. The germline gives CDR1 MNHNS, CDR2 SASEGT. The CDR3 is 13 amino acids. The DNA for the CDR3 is TGTGCCAGCAGTGAAATCCGGGGTACTGAAGCTTTCTTT. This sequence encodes CASSEIRGTEAFF.

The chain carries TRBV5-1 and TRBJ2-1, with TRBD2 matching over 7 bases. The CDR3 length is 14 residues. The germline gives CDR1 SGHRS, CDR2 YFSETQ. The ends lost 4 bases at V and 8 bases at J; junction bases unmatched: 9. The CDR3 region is CASSQATAGDEQFF. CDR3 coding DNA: TGCGCCAGCAGCCAAGCGACGGCGGGGGATGAGCAGTTCTTC.

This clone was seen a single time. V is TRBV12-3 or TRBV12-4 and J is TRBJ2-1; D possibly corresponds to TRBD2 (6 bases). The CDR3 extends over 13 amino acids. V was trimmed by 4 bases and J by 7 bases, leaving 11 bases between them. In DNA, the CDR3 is TGTGCCAGCAGTTGGGGGGAGATGAATGAGCAGTTCTTC. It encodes CASSWGEMNEQFF.

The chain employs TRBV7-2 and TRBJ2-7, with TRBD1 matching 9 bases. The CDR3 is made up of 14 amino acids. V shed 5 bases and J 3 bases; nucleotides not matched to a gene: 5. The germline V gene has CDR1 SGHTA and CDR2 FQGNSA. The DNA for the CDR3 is TGTGCCAGCAGCCCGGACAGGGGCAACTACGAGCAGTACTTC. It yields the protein CASSPDRGNYEQYF. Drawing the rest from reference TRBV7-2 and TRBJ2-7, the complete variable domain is GAGVSQSPSNKVTEKGKDVELRCDPISGHTALYWYRQSLGQGLEFLIYFQGNSAPDKSGLPSDRFSAERTGGSVSTLTIQRTQQEDSAVYLCASSPDRGNYEQYFGPGTRLTVT.

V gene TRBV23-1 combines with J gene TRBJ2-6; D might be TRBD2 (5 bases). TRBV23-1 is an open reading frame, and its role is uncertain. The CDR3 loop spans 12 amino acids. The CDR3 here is CARDIGANVLTF. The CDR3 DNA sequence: TGCGCACGGGATATTGGGGCCAACGTCCTGACTTTC.

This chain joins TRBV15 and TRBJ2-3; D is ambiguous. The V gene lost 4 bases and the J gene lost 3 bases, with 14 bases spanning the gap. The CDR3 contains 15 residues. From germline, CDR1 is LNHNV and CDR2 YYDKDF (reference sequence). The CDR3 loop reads CATSTGGRLTDTQYF. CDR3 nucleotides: TGTGCCACCAGCACGGGTGGGCGGTTAACAGATACGCAGTATTTT. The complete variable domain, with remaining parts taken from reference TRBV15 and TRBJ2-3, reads DAMVIQNPRYQVTQFGKPVTLSCSQTLNHNVMYWYQQKSSQAPKLLFHYYDKDFNNEADTPDNFQSRRPNTSFCFLDIRSPGLGDTAMYLCATSTGGRLTDTQYFGPGTRLTVL.